These 3 T cell receptor beta chains originate from one sample sequenced in a study of draining lymph node invasion in breast cancer. TCRdb re-analysed the bulk RNA-seq reads in MiXCR, keeping a single row per CDR3 protein. The sample includes a few thousand distinct CDR3 sequences, about 88% seen only once; the top ten take roughly 1.5%. Cells sorted as CD4+ CD45RA- CD25- were taken as memory conventional CD4 T cells. Material for sequencing was sorted memory CD4+ effector T cells from a lymph node. Source of these receptors: a female donor with luminal breast cancer.

This rearrangement joins TRBV20-1 to TRBJ1-1, with a weak D call TRBD1 (6 bases). Between the trimmed V and J ends, which lost 3 bases and 5 bases, there was a span of 10 bases. The germline gives CDR1 DFQATT, CDR2 SNEGSKA (reference sequence). This CDR3 region has 12 residues. CDR3 DNA sequence: TGCAGTGCTAGCAGGGGCTGGACTGAAGCTTTCTTT. The encoded protein is CSASRGWTEAFF.

This clonotype was observed once. The chain carries TRBV11-2 and TRBJ1-2, with D possibly matching TRBD1 (5 bases). Per the germline V gene, CDR1 is SGHAT and CDR2 is FQNNGV. Trimming removed 2 bases from V and 6 bases from J, with 19 bases in between. This CDR3 contains 16 residues. Here the CDR3 DNA reads TGTGCCAGCAGCTTACTCGTTGGTCAGGGCAATAATGGCTACACCTTC. Its protein is CASSLLVGQGNNGYTF.

The rearrangement links TRBV27 to TRBJ2-1; D may be TRBD2 (6 bases). Trimming left V 8 bases short and J 2 bases short, with 13 bases between. The CDR3 totals 14 residues. The germline gives CDR1 MNHEY, CDR2 SMNVEV (reference sequence). The CDR3 DNA follows: TGTGCCAGCTATGGAGGGGTGGCCTACAATGAGCAGTTCTTC. Protein product: CASYGGVAYNEQFF.